A single sample gave rise to the 14 T cell receptor beta chains below, sequenced in a study of CD8+ T cells in alopecia areata. Treatment of the sample: oral pan-JAK inhibitor, 5-10 mg twice daily. Sequencing used cDNA as its template, made by extracting RNA and reverse transcribing it. Clones were read by immunoSEQ multiplex PCR, and TCRdb kept only the in-frame ones, dropping some. The sample carries some 240,000 clones, about 57% recorded once. Here the sequenced sample was CD4+ T cells sorted from blood, taken at week 4, from a patient treated with tofacitinib. These receptors were taken from a human donor with alopecia areata.

The CDR3 is CASSRAGRGSSTDTQYF. In DNA, the CDR3 is TGTGCCAGCAGCCGGGCTGGGCGGGGGTCTAGCACAGATACGCAGTATTTT. The rearrangement links TRBV7-8 to TRBJ2-3; 7 bases agree with TRBD2. CDR1 is SGHVS and CDR2 is FQNEAQ in the germline V gene. The ends lost 5 bases at V and 0 bases at J; junction bases unmatched: 11. This CDR3 contains 17 residues.

The chain joins TRBV4-3 to TRBJ1-1, with D hard to call. Germline V gives CDR1 LGHNA, CDR2 YSLEER. The CDR3 contains 13 residues. Trimming shortened V by 4 bases and J by 1 base, and 7 bases separated the two germline ends. The CDR3 loop is CASSLTPNTEAFF. CDR3 DNA: TGCGCCAGCAGCCTAACACCGAACACTGAAGCTTTCTTT.

This clone has just a few counts. For the CDR3, the DNA is TGCAGTGCTAACTATGGCTACACCTTC. Translated: CSANYGYTF. The chain combines TRBV20-1 with TRBJ1-2; D call uncertain. Trimming shortened V by 4 bases and J by 3 bases, and 0 bases separated the two germline ends. The CDR3 sequence is 9 residues long. The germline V gene encodes CDR1 DFQATT and CDR2 SNEGSKA (reference sequence).

The chain employs TRBV11-2 and TRBJ2-3; D unresolved. The V gene lost 1 base and the J gene lost 5 bases, with 10 bases spanning the gap. The CDR3 is 14 amino acids. Germline V lookup: CDR1 SGHAT, CDR2 FQNNGV. CDR3 in amino acids: CASSLVMVRDTQYF. CDR3 in DNA: TGTGCCAGCAGCTTAGTGATGGTCAGAGATACGCAGTATTTT.

The chain links TRBV5-1 to TRBJ2-2; possible D gene TRBD2, 5 bases. The V end lost 3 bases, the J end lost 1 base, and 10 bases lay between the germline ends. The length of the CDR3 is 15 residues. Germline-derived CDR1 and CDR2 are SGHRS and YFSETQ. This CDR3 is CASSSEGRNTGELFF. The CDR3 DNA reads TGCGCCAGCAGCTCCGAGGGCAGGAACACCGGGGAGCTGTTTTTT.

This chain joins TRBV11-2 and TRBJ2-1; D is tentatively TRBD1 or TRBD2 (6 bases each). The CDR3 sequence is 16 residues long. Looked up from germline, CDR1 is SGHAT and CDR2 is FQNNGV. V was pared by 5 bases and J by 3 bases, with 17 bases between. In DNA form, the CDR3 reads TGTGCCAGCAGCAGACCCCGGGGGCCCCACTACAATGAGCAGTTCTTC. Its protein is CASSRPRGPHYNEQFF.

The chain employs TRBV2 and TRBJ2-2; D is uncertain. Germline V gene lookup returns CDR1 SNHLY and CDR2 FYNNEI. The germline V and J ends were trimmed by 2 bases and 6 bases, with 7 bases remaining between them. The CDR3 consists of 13 residues. The CDR3 loop reads CASSETTPGELFF. CDR3 nucleotides: TGTGCCAGCAGTGAAACAACCCCCGGGGAGCTGTTTTTT.

The chain joins TRBV11-2 to TRBJ2-1, with 7 bases aligning to TRBD1. Germline V CDR1 and CDR2: SGHAT, FQNNGV. The length of the CDR3 is 14 residues. With 5 bases clipped from V and 4 bases from J, the junction kept 5 bases outside the gene matches. In nucleotides, the CDR3 is TGTGCCAGCAGCCGGGGACAGATGTACAATGAGCAGTTCTTC. Its translation: CASSRGQMYNEQFF.

The genes are TRBV14 and TRBJ1-5; D is possibly TRBD1 (5 bases). Between the trimmed V and J ends, which lost 1 base and 4 bases, there was a span of 14 bases. The germline V gene encodes CDR1 SGHDN and CDR2 FVKESK. The CDR3 has 16 residues. In DNA, the CDR3 is TGTGCCAGCAGCCAAGGGGCAGGGCGAGGAAATCAGCCCCAGCATTTT. Its translation is CASSQGAGRGNQPQHF.

J is TRBJ2-1 and V is TRBV2, with unresolved D. The V and J ends lost 3 bases and 6 bases respectively, with 15 bases between them. Germline CDR1 and CDR2: SNHLY and FYNNEI. The CDR3 contains 15 residues. As DNA, the CDR3 is TGTGCCAGCAGTGATTGGACCTCAGGTTCCAATGAGCAGTTCTTC. Translation gives CASSDWTSGSNEQFF.

The chain recombines TRBV6-5 with TRBJ1-1; D ambiguous. The V and J ends lost 5 bases and 0 bases respectively, with 7 bases between them. Germline CDR1 is MNHEY and CDR2 is SVGAGI. This CDR3 spans 13 amino acids. The CDR3 DNA reads TGTGCCAGCAGTGAAATTCTGAACACTGAAGCTTTCTTT. The encoded protein is CASSEILNTEAFF.

The chain joins TRBV7-3 to TRBJ1-2; no reliable D call. The V end was cut by 1 base, the J end by 0 bases, with 3 bases between. CDR3 size: 13 residues. Germline assignment: CDR1 SGHTA and CDR2 FQGTGA. For the CDR3, the DNA is TGTGCCAGCAGCTTAAACGCTAACTATGGCTACACCTTC. It yields the protein CASSLNANYGYTF.

This chain links TRBV5-6 with TRBJ2-7; D possibly matches TRBD1 or TRBD2 (6 bases each). Germline-derived CDR1 and CDR2 are SGHDT and YYEEEE. CDR3 length: 13 residues. The CDR3 region has the DNA TGTGCTAGCGGTCTGGGGGCGGTCTACGAGCAGTACTTC. Residues: CASGLGAVYEQYF.

Ten or more counts support this clone. The chain couples TRBV2 to TRBJ2-1; D possibly corresponds to TRBD2 (5 bases). From germline, CDR1 is SNHLY and CDR2 FYNNEI. Trimming cost V 6 bases and J 5 bases, with 17 bases left between them. The CDR3 is 15 residues long. The CDR3 spells CASRTRRTPDNEQFF. Written as DNA, the CDR3 is TGTGCCAGCAGGACCCGCCGGACTCCAGACAATGAGCAGTTCTTC. Full variable domain (outside the CDR3, taken from reference TRBV2 and TRBJ2-1): EPEVTQTPSHQVTQMGQEVILRCVPISNHLYFYWYRQILGQKVEFLVSFYNNEISEKSEIFDDQFSVERPDGSNFTLKIRSTKLEDSAMYFCASRTRRTPDNEQFFGPGTRLTVL.